One and the same sample provided the 20 T cell receptor beta chains below, sequenced in a study of blood T cell repertoires in COVID-19. Clones were read by immunoSEQ multiplex PCR, and TCRdb kept only the in-frame ones, dropping some. The table shows fewer than 200,000 clones, with 85% to 90% occurring only once. Source material: peripheral blood. These receptors were collected from a woman in her 70s with COVID-19, enrolled during active disease.

J is TRBJ2-3 and V is TRBV5-1; 13 bases fit TRBD2. The CDR3 length is 20 residues. The germline CDR1 and CDR2 sequences are SGHRS and YFSETQ. V gave up 4 bases and J gave up 0 bases; unmatched junction bases: 14. The CDR3 nucleotides are TGCGCCAGCAGCCTCCGACGGATCGGGACTAGCGGGGAAAGCACAGATACGCAGTATTTT. Protein sequence: CASSLRRIGTSGESTDTQYF.

The chain links TRBV29-1 to TRBJ2-2, with D possibly TRBD1 on 7 matching bases. Trimming took off 3 bases at V and 6 bases at J, with 14 bases between the two ends. This CDR3 has 14 amino acids. CDR1 and CDR2 from the germline V gene are SQVTM and ANQGSEA. DNA for the CDR3: TGCAGCGTTGACAGGGGGGAAGGGTCCGGGGAGCTGTTTTTT. Translating it yields CSVDRGEGSGELFF.

The rearrangement uses TRBV27 and TRBJ1-5; 9 bases are shared with TRBD1. Germline CDR1 is MNHEY and CDR2 is SMNVEV (reference sequence). The CDR3 loop spans 18 amino acids. J lost 0 bases, V lost 7 bases, and 13 bases had no gene match. The DNA for the CDR3 is TGTGCCAGCACCAGGCTCGGGACAGGGCCGGTTAGCAATCAGCCCCAGCATTTT. Protein sequence: CASTRLGTGPVSNQPQHF.

This chain connects TRBV6-2 or TRBV6-3 to TRBJ2-7; possibly TRBD2 for D (6 bases). The CDR3 spans 14 residues. Germline values: CDR1 MNHEY, CDR2 SVGEGT. V was clipped by 2 bases and J by 2 bases, with 10 bases between them. The CDR3 here is CASSYLGGAYEQYF. The CDR3 DNA follows: TGTGCCAGCAGTTACCTGGGGGGAGCCTACGAGCAGTACTTC.

The rearrangement uses TRBV6-5 and TRBJ1-2, with D possibly TRBD1 on 5 matching bases. The CDR3 extends over 14 amino acids. Germline CDR1 MNHEY, CDR2 SVGAGI. V was pared by 6 bases and J by 8 bases, with 19 bases between. CDR3 in amino acids: CASRAGLAFGGYTF. The CDR3 DNA reads TGTGCCAGCAGGGCGGGACTTGCGTTTGGCGGCTACACCTTC.

This clone was recorded a few times. The V gene is TRBV3-1 (or the pseudogene TRBV3-2), the J gene TRBJ2-7, with a possible D match to TRBD2 (6 bases). Looked up from germline, CDR1 is LGHDT and CDR2 is YNNKEL (reference sequence). Trimming removed 3 bases at V and 4 bases at J, with 16 bases between. CDR3 size: 15 residues. CDR3 protein: CASSHSSKRVYEQYF. CDR3 DNA sequence: TGTGCCAGCAGCCATTCTAGCAAGCGGGTTTACGAGCAGTACTTC.

The V call is TRBV19, the J call TRBJ2-7, with D uncertain. This CDR3 is 14 amino acids long. Trimming stripped 6 bases from V and 4 bases from J, with 16 bases between. Germline CDR1 is LNHDA and CDR2 is SQIVND (reference sequence). The CDR3 coding sequence is TGTGCCAGTAGGACTGAAGACGCGCCATACGAGCAGTACTTC. It translates to CASRTEDAPYEQYF.

V usage is TRBV6-4 and J usage is TRBJ1-1, with 7 bases fitting TRBD1. The germline gives CDR1 MRHNA, CDR2 SNTAGT. V lost 0 bases to trimming and J lost 6 bases; unmatched junction nucleotides: 7. The CDR3 is 15 amino acids. The CDR3 loop reads CASSDSIGTVSEAFF. The CDR3 DNA reads as TGTGCCAGCAGTGACTCGATTGGGACAGTCTCTGAAGCTTTCTTT.

The CDR3 DNA follows: TGTGCCAGCAGCTTAGGCAGGGTCTCCTACGAGCAGTACTTC. This codes for CASSLGRVSYEQYF. This sequence joins TRBV11-3 and TRBJ2-7; a possible D gene is TRBD1 (5 bases). This CDR3 contains 14 residues. Deletions cut 1 base from V and 0 bases from J, with 7 bases between. CDR1 is SGHNT, CDR2 YENEEA, per germline.

This chain connects TRBV18 to TRBJ2-7; D ambiguous. The V and J ends lost 4 bases and 2 bases respectively, with 9 bases between them. Germline V gene lookup returns CDR1 KGHSH and CDR2 LQKENI. The CDR3 contains 13 residues. The DNA of the CDR3 is TGTGCCAGCTCACGAACTGTTCCCTACGAGCAGTACTTC. Encoded protein: CASSRTVPYEQYF.

This chain uses TRBV7-3 with TRBJ2-6, with a weak D call TRBD1 (6 bases). The V and J ends lost 1 base and 0 bases respectively, with 7 bases between them. The CDR3 loop spans 16 amino acids. Germline V gene lookup returns CDR1 SGHTA and CDR2 FQGTGA. CDR3: CASSLRGGSGANVLTF. The DNA of the CDR3 is TGTGCCAGCAGCTTAAGAGGGGGCTCTGGGGCCAACGTCCTGACTTTC.

The chain employs TRBV29-1 and TRBJ2-7, with a tentative D call TRBD2 (6 bases). V gave up 6 bases and J gave up 2 bases, with 17 bases separating them. The CDR3 contains 14 residues. CDR1 SQVTM and CDR2 ANQGSEA come from the germline V gene. CDR3 residues: CSVPTRTNTYEQYF. CDR3 DNA sequence: TGCAGCGTCCCCACTAGGACTAACACCTACGAGCAGTACTTC.

This clone was picked up one time. The V gene is TRBV30, the J gene TRBJ2-2, with TRBD1 matching over 7 bases. Germline V gives CDR1 GTSNPN, CDR2 SVGIG (reference sequence). The CDR3 has 16 residues. The junction had 11 bases not matched to a gene; V was cut back by 0 bases and J by 7 bases. This CDR3 reads CAWSVIGEGAIGELFF. The CDR3 bases are TGTGCCTGGAGTGTGATCGGAGAGGGGGCAATCGGGGAGCTGTTTTTT.

The chain couples TRBV7-2 to TRBJ2-4; TRBD2 is a possible D gene (5 bases). The CDR3 loop spans 15 amino acids. V was shortened by 5 bases and J by 3 bases, with 14 bases between the two germline ends. Germline values: CDR1 SGHTA, CDR2 FQGNSA. The chain's CDR3 is CASSPQLGGKNIQYF. CDR3 bases: TGTGCCAGCAGCCCGCAACTAGGTGGCAAAAACATTCAGTACTTC.

The gene calls are TRBV14 and TRBJ2-7; unclear D gene. In germline, CDR1 is SGHDN, CDR2 FVKESK. V was pared by 4 bases and J by 3 bases, with 7 bases between. This CDR3 region has 12 residues. CDR3 DNA: TGTGCCAGCAGCCGAGGAGTCTACGAGCAGTACTTC. It is translated as CASSRGVYEQYF.

The V gene is TRBV28, the J gene TRBJ1-2; no clear D gene. CDR1 is MDHEN and CDR2 is SYDVKM in the germline V gene. The CDR3 totals 13 residues. Trimming cost V 4 bases and J 4 bases, with 10 bases left between them. CDR3 in amino acids: CASSSPRGYGYTF. The DNA for the CDR3 is TGTGCCAGCAGTTCCCCCCGGGGCTATGGCTACACCTTC.

This chain links TRBV18 with TRBJ2-1; D gene unclear. V was clipped by 0 bases and J by 9 bases, with 6 bases between them. Germline CDR1 is KGHSH and CDR2 is LQKENI. The CDR3 sequence is 12 residues long. CDR3 nucleotide sequence: TGTGCCAGCTCACCACCGAGCGTTGAGCAGTTCTTC. This gives the protein CASSPPSVEQFF. Variable domain in full (rest from reference TRBV18 and TRBJ2-1): NAGVMQNPRHLVRRRGQEARLRCSPMKGHSHVYWYRQLPEEGLKFMVYLQKENIIDESGMPKERFSAEFPKEGPSILRIQQVVRGDSAAYFCASSPPSVEQFFGPGTRLTVL.

The chain carries TRBV5-4 and TRBJ2-7; 8 bases align to TRBD1. The CDR3 has 13 residues. V shed 4 bases, J shed 5 bases, and the junction held 5 bases outside the gene matches. Per the germline V gene, CDR1 is SGHNT and CDR2 is YYREEE (reference sequence). The CDR3 region has the DNA TGTGCCAGCAGCCCCGGACAGGGAAACGAGCAGTACTTC. Translation gives CASSPGQGNEQYF.

This chain links TRBV7-8 with TRBJ1-2; TRBD1 aligns across 7 bases. The trim removed 11 bases at V and 4 bases at J, leaving 13 bases unmatched. Looked up from germline, CDR1 is SGHVS and CDR2 is FQNEAQ. The CDR3 is 14 residues long. The CDR3 coding sequence is TGTGCCGTCCCTGAAAAGGGACAGAGCTATGGCTACACCTTC. Amino acids: CAVPEKGQSYGYTF.

The sample holds one count of this clone. V and J are TRBV7-2 and TRBJ2-4, with TRBD2 matching 10 bases. Germline lookup yields CDR1 SGHTA and CDR2 FQGNSA. The ends lost 4 bases at V and 7 bases at J; junction bases unmatched: 19. This CDR3 is built from 19 residues. The CDR3 loop reads CASSSRPRGAGGPWNIQYF. CDR3 nucleotide sequence: TGTGCCAGCAGCTCCCGCCCCCGAGGAGCGGGAGGGCCGTGGAACATTCAGTACTTC.